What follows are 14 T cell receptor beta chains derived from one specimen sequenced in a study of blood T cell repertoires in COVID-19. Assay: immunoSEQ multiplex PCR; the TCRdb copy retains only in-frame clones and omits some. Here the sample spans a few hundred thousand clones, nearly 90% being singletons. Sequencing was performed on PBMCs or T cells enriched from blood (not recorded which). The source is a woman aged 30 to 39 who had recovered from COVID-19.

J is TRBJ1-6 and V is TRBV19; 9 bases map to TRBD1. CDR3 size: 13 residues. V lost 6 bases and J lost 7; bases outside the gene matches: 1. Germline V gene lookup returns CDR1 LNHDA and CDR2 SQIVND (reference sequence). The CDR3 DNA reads TGTGCCAGTAGCGGACAGGGGAATTCACCCCTCCACTTT. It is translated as CASSGQGNSPLHF. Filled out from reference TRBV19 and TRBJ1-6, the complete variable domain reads DGGITQSPKYLFRKEGQNVTLSCEQNLNHDAMYWYRQDPGQGLRLIYYSQIVNDFQKGDIAEGYSVSREKKESFPLTVTSAQKNPTAFYLCASSGQGNSPLHFGNGTRLTVT.

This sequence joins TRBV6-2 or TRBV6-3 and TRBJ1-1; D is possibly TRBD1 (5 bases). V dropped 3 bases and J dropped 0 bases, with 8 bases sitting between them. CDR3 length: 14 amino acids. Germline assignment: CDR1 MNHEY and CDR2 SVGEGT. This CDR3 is CASSYQGLNTEAFF. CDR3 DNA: TGTGCCAGCAGTTATCAGGGCCTGAACACTGAAGCTTTCTTT.

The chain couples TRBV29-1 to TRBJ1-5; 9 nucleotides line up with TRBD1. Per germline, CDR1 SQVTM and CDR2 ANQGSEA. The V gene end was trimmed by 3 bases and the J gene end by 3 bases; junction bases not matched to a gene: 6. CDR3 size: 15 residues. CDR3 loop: CSVDNRGRINQPQHF. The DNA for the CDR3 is TGCAGCGTTGACAACAGGGGGCGTATCAATCAGCCCCAGCATTTT.

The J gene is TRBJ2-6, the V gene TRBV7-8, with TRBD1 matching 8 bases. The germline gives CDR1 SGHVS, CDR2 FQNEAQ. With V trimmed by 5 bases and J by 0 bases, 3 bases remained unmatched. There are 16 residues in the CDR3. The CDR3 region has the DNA TGTGCCAGCAGCGGACAGGGAAGCTCTGGGGCCAACGTCCTGACTTTC. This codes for CASSGQGSSGANVLTF.

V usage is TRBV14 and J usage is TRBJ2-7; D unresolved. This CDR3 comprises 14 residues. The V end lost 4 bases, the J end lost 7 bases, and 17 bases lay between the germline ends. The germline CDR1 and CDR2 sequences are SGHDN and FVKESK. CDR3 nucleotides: TGTGCCAGCAGCCTCCCGGCCGCCGCAGGAGAGCAGTACTTC. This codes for CASSLPAAAGEQYF.

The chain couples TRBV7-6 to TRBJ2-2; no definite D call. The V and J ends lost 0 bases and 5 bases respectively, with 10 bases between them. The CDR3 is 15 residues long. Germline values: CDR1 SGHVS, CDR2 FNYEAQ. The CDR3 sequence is CASSLAVQTTGELFF. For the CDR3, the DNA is TGTGCCAGCAGCTTAGCGGTACAGACGACCGGGGAGCTGTTTTTT.

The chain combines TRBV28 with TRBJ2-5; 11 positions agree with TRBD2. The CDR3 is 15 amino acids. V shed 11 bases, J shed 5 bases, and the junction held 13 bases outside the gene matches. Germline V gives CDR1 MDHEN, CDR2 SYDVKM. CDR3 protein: CASRGSGGAWETQYF. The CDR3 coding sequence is TGTGCCTCACGAGGTAGCGGGGGGGCGTGGGAGACCCAGTACTTC.

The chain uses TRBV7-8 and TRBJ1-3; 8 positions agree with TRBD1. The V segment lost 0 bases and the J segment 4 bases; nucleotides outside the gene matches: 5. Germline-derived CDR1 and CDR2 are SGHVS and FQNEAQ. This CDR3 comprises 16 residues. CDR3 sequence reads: CASSLAGQGAGNTIYF. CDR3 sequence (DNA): TGTGCCAGCAGCTTAGCCGGCCAGGGGGCCGGAAACACCATATATTTT.

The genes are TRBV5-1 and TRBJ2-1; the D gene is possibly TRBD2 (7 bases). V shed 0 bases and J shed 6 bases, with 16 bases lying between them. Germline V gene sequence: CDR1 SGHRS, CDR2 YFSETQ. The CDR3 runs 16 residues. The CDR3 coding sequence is TGCGCCAGCAGCTTGGTCGGGGGGCGAAGTGTCAATGAGCAGTTCTTC. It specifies CASSLVGGRSVNEQFF.

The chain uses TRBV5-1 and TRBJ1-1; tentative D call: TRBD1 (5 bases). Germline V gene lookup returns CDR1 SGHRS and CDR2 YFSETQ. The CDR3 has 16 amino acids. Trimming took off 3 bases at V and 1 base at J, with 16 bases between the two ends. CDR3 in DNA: TGCGCCAGCAGCTCCGGGACTTCAAGGGGGAACACTGAAGCTTTCTTT. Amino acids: CASSSGTSRGNTEAFF.

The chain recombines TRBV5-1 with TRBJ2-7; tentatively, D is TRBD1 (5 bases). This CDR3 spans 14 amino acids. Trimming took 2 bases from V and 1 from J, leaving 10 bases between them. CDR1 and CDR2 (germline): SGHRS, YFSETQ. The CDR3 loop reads CASSFAGQSYEQYF. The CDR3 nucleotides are TGCGCCAGCAGCTTTGCAGGGCAATCCTACGAGCAGTACTTC. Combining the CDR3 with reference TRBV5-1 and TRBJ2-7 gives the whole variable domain KAGVTQTPRYLIKTRGQQVTLSCSPISGHRSVSWYQQTPGQGLQFLFEYFSETQRNKGNFPGRFSGRQFSNSRSEMNVSTLELGDSALYLCASSFAGQSYEQYFGPGTRLTVT.

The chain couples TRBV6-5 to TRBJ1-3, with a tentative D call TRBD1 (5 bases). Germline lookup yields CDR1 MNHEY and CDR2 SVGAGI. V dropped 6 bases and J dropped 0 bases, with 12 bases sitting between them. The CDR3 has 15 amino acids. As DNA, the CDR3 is TGTGCCAGCAGCAAGCAGGGTAACTCTGGAAACACCATATATTTT. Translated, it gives CASSKQGNSGNTIYF.

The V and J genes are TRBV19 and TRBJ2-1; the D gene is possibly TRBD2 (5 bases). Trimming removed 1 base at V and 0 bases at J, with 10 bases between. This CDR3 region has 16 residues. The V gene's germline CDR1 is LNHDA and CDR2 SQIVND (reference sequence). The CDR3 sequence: CASSIVRGGSYNEQFF. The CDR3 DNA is TGTGCCAGTAGTATAGTACGGGGTGGCTCCTACAATGAGCAGTTCTTC. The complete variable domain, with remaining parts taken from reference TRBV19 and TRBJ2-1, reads DGGITQSPKYLFRKEGQNVTLSCEQNLNHDAMYWYRQDPGQGLRLIYYSQIVNDFQKGDIAEGYSVSREKKESFPLTVTSAQKNPTAFYLCASSIVRGGSYNEQFFGPGTRLTVL.

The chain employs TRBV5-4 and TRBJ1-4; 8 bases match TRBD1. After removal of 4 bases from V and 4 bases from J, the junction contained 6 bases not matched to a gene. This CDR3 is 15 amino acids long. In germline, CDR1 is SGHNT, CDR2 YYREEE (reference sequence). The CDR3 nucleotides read TGTGCCAGCAGCAAAACAGGGGGTTTTAATGAAAAACTGTTTTTT. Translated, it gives CASSKTGGFNEKLFF.